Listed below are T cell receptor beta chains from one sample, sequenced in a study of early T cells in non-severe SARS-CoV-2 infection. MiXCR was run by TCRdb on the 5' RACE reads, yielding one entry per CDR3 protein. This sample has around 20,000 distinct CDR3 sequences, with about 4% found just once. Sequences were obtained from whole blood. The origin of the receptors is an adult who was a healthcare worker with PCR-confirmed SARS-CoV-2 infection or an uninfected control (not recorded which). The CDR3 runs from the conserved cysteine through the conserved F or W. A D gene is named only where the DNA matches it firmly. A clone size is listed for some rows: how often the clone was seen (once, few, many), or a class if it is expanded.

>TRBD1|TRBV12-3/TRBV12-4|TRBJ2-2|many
TGTGCCAGCAGTTTAGGGTACACAGGGGCCACCGGGGAGCTGTTTTTT
CASSLGYTGATGELFF
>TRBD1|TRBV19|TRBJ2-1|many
TGTGCCAGTAAAGGACAGGGGATCAATGAGCAGTTCTTC
CASKGQGINEQFF
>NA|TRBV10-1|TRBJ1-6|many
TGCGCCACCCAGGCAGGCACGGGTTCACCCCTCCACTTT
CATQAGTGSPLHF
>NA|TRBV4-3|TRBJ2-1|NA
TGCGCCAGCAGCTCCGGACCGGTCCCCAATGAGCAGTTCTTC
CASSSGPVPNEQFF
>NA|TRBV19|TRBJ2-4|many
TGTGCCAGTAGTGGGACAGCCAAAAACATTCAGTACTTC
CASSGTAKNIQYF
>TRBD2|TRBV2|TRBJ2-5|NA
TGTGCCAGCAGTGAATCTAGCGGACTTTTCGGGGAGACCCAGTACTTC
CASSESSGLFGETQYF
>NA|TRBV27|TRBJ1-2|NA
TGTGCCAGCAGTTTGTCCTCCGGGACCCCCTATGGCTACACCTTC
CASSLSSGTPYGYTF
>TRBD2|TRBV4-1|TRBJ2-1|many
TGCGCCAGCAGACAGCCTACTAGCGGAAGCTACAATGAGCAGTTCTTC
CASRQPTSGSYNEQFF
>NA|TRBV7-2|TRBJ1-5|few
TGTGCCAGCAGCTTAGAGCTCTGGGGAGCTTATCAGCCCCAGCATTTT
CASSLELWGAYQPQHF
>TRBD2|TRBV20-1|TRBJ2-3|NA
TGCAGTGCTAGCCCCCGCAGCGGGGGGGACCCAGATACGCAGTATTTT
CSASPRSGGDPDTQYF
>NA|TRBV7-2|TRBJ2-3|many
TGTGCCAGCAGCTTAGAATCCGATACGCAGTATTTT
CASSLESDTQYF
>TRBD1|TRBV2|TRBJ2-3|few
TGTGCCAGCAGTGAGGGAGGGACAGGGGGAGATACGCAGTATTTT
CASSEGGTGGDTQYF
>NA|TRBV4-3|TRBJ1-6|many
TGCGCCAGCAGCCAACGGGGCGGGCAGTATTCACCCCTCCACTTT
CASSQRGGQYSPLHF
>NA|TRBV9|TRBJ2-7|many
TGTGCCAGCAGCGTAGAGCCGCAGGGAAGGTACGAGCAGTACTTC
CASSVEPQGRYEQYF
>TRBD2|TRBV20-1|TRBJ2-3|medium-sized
TGCAGTGCTAGGGAAATAGCGGGGGGCACAGATACGCAGTATTTT
CSAREIAGGTDTQYF
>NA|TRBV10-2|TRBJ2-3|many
TGCGCCAGCAGTGAATTTTTCACAGATACGCAGTATTTT
CASSEFFTDTQYF
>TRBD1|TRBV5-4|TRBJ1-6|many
TGTGCCAGCAGCCCCGGGACAGGGGACAATTCACCCCTCCACTTT
CASSPGTGDNSPLHF
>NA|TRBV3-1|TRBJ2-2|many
TGTGCCAGCAGCCAAAGTTTGAACACCGGGGAGCTGTTTTTT
CASSQSLNTGELFF
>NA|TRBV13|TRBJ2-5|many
TGTGCCACCAGGGTCCAAGAGACCCAGTACTTC
CATRVQETQYF
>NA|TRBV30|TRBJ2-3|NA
TGTGCCTGGAGTGTTGGGGGCACAGATACGCAGTATTTT
CAWSVGGTDTQYF
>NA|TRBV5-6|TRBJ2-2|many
TGTGCCAGCAGCTGGACAGGGAGGGACACCGGGGAGCTGTTTTTT
CASSWTGRDTGELFF
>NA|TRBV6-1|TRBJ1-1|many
TGTGCCAGCATGTTCTCCGGGAACACTGAAGCTTTCTTT
CASMFSGNTEAFF
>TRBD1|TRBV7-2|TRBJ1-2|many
TGTGCCAGCAGCCCCGGGACAGGGGGCTATGGCTACACCTTC
CASSPGTGGYGYTF
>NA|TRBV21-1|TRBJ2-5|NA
TGTGCCAGCAGCAACCCCGGGACTAGAGGACAAGAGACCCAGTACTTC
CASSNPGTRGQETQYF
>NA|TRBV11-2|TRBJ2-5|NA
TGTGCCAGCAGCCCCTTGGGGTTTGCGGAGACCCAGTACTTC
CASSPLGFAETQYF
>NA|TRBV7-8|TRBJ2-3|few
TGTGCCAGCAGCGTCAGAGGGGCAGATACGCAGTATTTT
CASSVRGADTQYF
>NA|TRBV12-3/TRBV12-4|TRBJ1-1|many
TGTGCCAGCAGTTTAAAAGGGAACACTGAAGCTTTCTTT
CASSLKGNTEAFF
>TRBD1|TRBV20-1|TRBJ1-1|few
TGCAGTGTTCTGGGGCAGGGGGCCAGGAGCACTGAAGCTTTCTTT
CSVLGQGARSTEAFF
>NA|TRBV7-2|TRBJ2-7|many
TGTGCCAGCAGCGCCCAGGGGAGGCTTCCCTACGAGCAGTACTTC
CASSAQGRLPYEQYF
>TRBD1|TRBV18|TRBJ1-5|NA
TGTGCCAGCTCACCGAGTCGGCAGGGGGCGGCTGGTAATCAGCCCCAGCATTTT
CASSPSRQGAAGNQPQHF
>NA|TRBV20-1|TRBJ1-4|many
TGCAGTGCTCCTGCGTCAACTAATGAAAAACTGTTTTTT
CSAPASTNEKLFF
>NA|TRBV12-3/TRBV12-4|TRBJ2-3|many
TGTGCCAGCACCACCTTCGGCGCGTGGGGCGCCACAGATACGCAGTATTTT
CASTTFGAWGATDTQYF
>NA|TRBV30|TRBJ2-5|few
TGTGCCTGGAGTCCTGAAAACCCGGGGGAGACCCAGTACTTC
CAWSPENPGETQYF